These T cell receptor beta chains were read from a single sample in a study of blood T cell repertoires in COVID-19. Measured with immunoSEQ multiplex PCR; TCRdb has only the in-frame clones, and not every one. The sample lists about 200,000 clones, approximately 80% occurring once. The sequenced sample consisted of peripheral blood. The receptors stem from a human donor in a cohort sampled during active COVID-19. The conserved cysteine and the conserved F or W are not part of the CDR3 here. Fields, in order: D gene, J gene, V gene, CDR3 protein. The D gene is left open where the match is weak.

TRBD1 TRBJ2-2 TRBV19 ASSSIARGQTGELF
. TRBJ2-2 TRBV27 ASSLGAGQNTGELF
TRBD2 TRBJ2-1 TRBV30 AWTHGRLAGIGQF
. TRBJ2-7 TRBV7-8 ASSPRETEREQY
. TRBJ1-2 TRBV9 ASSVTPSTNYGYT
. TRBJ2-7 TRBV5-4 ASSSLAEDEQY
. TRBJ2-3 TRBV18 ASSPSGTDTQY
. TRBJ2-3 TRBV4-2 ASSQDRRGTDTQY
. TRBJ1-2 TRBV28 ASSLGQGYGYT
TRBD1 TRBJ2-1 TRBV5-5 ASSIIQGDSYNEQF
. TRBJ1-2 TRBV4-1 ASSQVAQGRVSYGYT
. TRBJ2-3 TRBV19 ASSSRGTSADTQY
. TRBJ1-2 TRBV11-2 ASSLLPTGLNYGYT
. TRBJ2-1 TRBV18 ASSPPRVHEQF
. TRBJ2-2 TRBV5-1 ASMGRQSTGELF
. TRBJ1-2 TRBV21-1 ASSKVSGHRGYT
. TRBJ1-4 TRBV4-2 ASSQGGTKNEKLF
TRBD1 TRBJ1-5 TRBV16 ASSHPGTGGAGNQPQH
. TRBJ1-1 TRBV28 ASSFRGYTEAF
TRBD2 TRBJ2-5 TRBV9 ASSVGGLAGTQETQY
. TRBJ1-4 TRBV4-2 ASSQVVYRESPTNEKLF
. TRBJ1-5 TRBV4-1 ASSPPRGQPQH
. TRBJ2-1 TRBV6-1 ASSELIGQIDNEQF
TRBD2 TRBJ2-1 TRBV2 ASRGGRKTPLYNEQF
. TRBJ2-5 TRBV28 ASSLSLRQTDDPHGETQY
. TRBJ2-3 TRBV27 ASSLQSGADTQY
. TRBJ2-7 TRBV3-1/TRBV3-2 ASSQVAEATSEQY
TRBD1 TRBJ1-5 TRBV12-5 ASGWTGKQPQH
TRBD2 TRBJ2-3 TRBV7-9 ASSSSLLANTQY
. TRBJ2-3 TRBV2 ASSEAGVGTDTQY
. TRBJ2-1 TRBV7-9 ASSYSGDNEQF
TRBD1 TRBJ2-2 TRBV4-2 ASSQDPGGGGELF
TRBD1 TRBJ2-7 TRBV6-5 ASRPTGDNSYEQY
TRBD1 TRBJ2-2 TRBV19 ASTLRGTTGELF
TRBD2 TRBJ2-2 TRBV2 ASSEAGRVTGELF
. TRBJ2-7 TRBV2 ASSEREAYEQY
. TRBJ1-2 TRBV12-3/TRBV12-4 ASSQTEYGYT
. TRBJ2-5 TRBV3-1/TRBV3-2 ASSPGFSNPGTQY
TRBD1 TRBJ1-1 TRBV27 ASSVQGVMNTEAF
TRBD2 TRBJ2-7 TRBV28 ASRPVGLAERAYEQY
TRBD1 TRBJ1-4 TRBV7-9 ASSQTGVSNEKLF
TRBD2 TRBJ2-1 TRBV28 ASSPAGGEQF
TRBD1 TRBJ1-6 TRBV7-8 ASTTGAVQAHSPLH
TRBD1 TRBJ2-5 TRBV3-1/TRBV3-2 ASTPPTRQGAKETQY